The 19 T cell receptor beta chains reported below all come from one sample, sequenced in a study of cytotoxic CD8 clonotypes in ibrutinib-treated CLL. Method: immunoSEQ multiplex PCR; TCRdb's copy keeps in-frame clones and lacks some. The data show about 140,000 clones, 60% to 85% seen once. Sequenced here: PBMCs, sampled after 24 months of ibrutinib treatment. The receptors stem from a human donor with chronic lymphocytic leukemia.

The chain combines TRBV18 with TRBJ2-3; D unresolved. Trimming took off 4 bases at V and 6 bases at J, with 11 bases between the two ends. The CDR3 is 13 amino acids. The germline V gene has CDR1 KGHSH and CDR2 LQKENI. The CDR3 DNA reads TGTGCCAGCTCACTATCCAGCTGGGATACGCAGTATTTT. Its protein is CASSLSSWDTQYF.

This chain joins TRBV6-5 and TRBJ1-6, with 7 bases lining up with TRBD1. Germline CDR1 and CDR2: MNHEY and SVGAGI. The junction had 9 bases not matched to a gene; V was cut back by 7 bases and J by 9 bases. There are 14 residues in the CDR3. CDR3 sequence (DNA): TGTGCCAGCACCCAGGGGGGAGGGGGTTCACCCCTCCACTTT. It yields the protein CASTQGGGGSPLHF.

The chain recombines TRBV7-9 with TRBJ2-1; 7 bases are shared with TRBD2. The germline V gene has CDR1 SEHNR and CDR2 FQNEAQ (reference sequence). There are 14 residues in the CDR3. Germline trimming cut 6 bases from V and 9 bases from J; bases unmatched to any gene: 11. Here the CDR3 reads CASRSREARGEQFF. The CDR3 region has the DNA TGTGCCAGCAGGTCCCGGGAGGCCCGGGGTGAGCAGTTCTTC. Full variable domain (remainder filled in from reference TRBV7-9 and TRBJ2-1): DTGVSQNPRHKITKRGQNVTFRCDPISEHNRLYWYRQTLGQGPEFLTYFQNEAQLEKSRLLSDRFSAERPKGSFSTLEIQRTEQGDSAMYLCASRSREARGEQFFGPGTRLTVL.

This chain uses TRBV5-1 with TRBJ2-3; a possible D gene is TRBD2 (5 bases). Between the trimmed V and J ends, which lost 1 base and 0 bases, there was a span of 21 bases. CDR1 and CDR2 (germline): SGHRS, YFSETQ. This CDR3 is 19 amino acids long. CDR3 protein: CASSLSPWVGGPSTDTQYF. The DNA for the CDR3 is TGCGCCAGCAGCTTGTCTCCGTGGGTCGGCGGGCCCAGCACAGATACGCAGTATTTT.

The chain links TRBV5-1 to TRBJ2-1, with TRBD2 matching 8 bases. The CDR3 runs 15 residues. V shed 4 bases and J 4 bases; nucleotides not matched to a gene: 7. Per germline, CDR1 SGHRS and CDR2 YFSETQ. CDR3 in DNA: TGCGCCAGCAGCCCCCACCGGGAGGGTTACAATGAGCAGTTCTTC. The encoded protein is CASSPHREGYNEQFF.

V usage is TRBV19 and J usage is TRBJ2-2; TRBD1 aligns across 8 bases. CDR1 LNHDA and CDR2 SQIVND come from the germline V gene (reference sequence). Trimming at V came to 3 bases and at J to 7 bases, leaving 7 bases not matched to a gene. The CDR3 sequence is 15 residues long. CDR3 nucleotide sequence: TGTGCCAGTAGTATGGGACAGGCGGGTAGCGGGGAGCTGTTTTTT. Translating gives CASSMGQAGSGELFF.

This clone has only a few counts. The chain employs TRBV7-2 and TRBJ1-5; no definite D call. Germline assignment: CDR1 SGHTA and CDR2 FQGNSA. The CDR3 loop spans 15 amino acids. Trimming cost V 5 bases and J 7 bases, with 18 bases left between them. In DNA form, the CDR3 reads TGTGCCAGCAGCGCACTCCCTGGAGTTGAGCAGCCCCAGCATTTT. As protein: CASSALPGVEQPQHF.

In this sample, this clone turned up a few times. Germline is not matched at one junction end, which may reflect a read error. The chain couples TRBV28 to TRBJ1-1; TRBD1 is a possible D gene (6 bases). CDR3 length: 12 residues. The germline gives CDR1 MDHEN, CDR2 SYDVKM. The CDR3 sequence: CASSLGGRPAVF. The CDR3 coding sequence is TGTGCCAGCAGTTTGGGGGGGCGCCCGGCGGTCTTT.

This clone was seen only once. This chain joins TRBV10-3 and TRBJ2-2, with D tentatively TRBD2 (5 bases). This CDR3 comprises 15 residues. Trimming stripped 2 bases from V and 3 bases from J, with 10 bases between. Looked up from germline, CDR1 is ENHRY and CDR2 is SYGVKD. For the CDR3, the DNA is TGTGCCATCAGTGAGAGGCTAGCTGACACCGGGGAGCTGTTTTTT. This gives the protein CAISERLADTGELFF.

The chain joins TRBV18 to TRBJ1-4; perhaps TRBD1 as D (5 bases). Trimming shortened V by 6 bases and J by 7 bases, and 15 bases separated the two germline ends. Germline assignment: CDR1 KGHSH and CDR2 LQKENI. This CDR3 comprises 14 residues. This chain's CDR3 is CASSPEQGGEKLFF. The CDR3 DNA is TGTGCCAGCTCCCCGGAGCAGGGTGGTGAAAAACTGTTTTTT.

The V gene is TRBV4-3, the J gene TRBJ2-7; D is possibly TRBD2 (6 bases). Germline V CDR1 and CDR2: LGHNA, YSLEER. The CDR3 extends over 15 amino acids. Trimming took 1 base from V and 3 from J, leaving 13 bases between them. The CDR3 protein is CASSQGRAGYYEQYF. Written as DNA, the CDR3 is TGCGCCAGCAGCCAAGGGAGGGCGGGGTACTACGAGCAGTACTTC.

This clone showed up just once. The chain uses TRBV18 and TRBJ2-1; D is unresolved. Germline CDR1 KGHSH, CDR2 LQKENI. The CDR3 length is 13 residues. Trimming took off 3 bases at V and 12 bases at J, with 15 bases between the two ends. CDR3 nucleotides: TGTGCCAGCTCACCCAGCATGGGATCGGGGCAGTTCTTC. Its translation is CASSPSMGSGQFF.

The V gene is TRBV6-1, the J gene TRBJ1-2; TRBD1 might be the D (5 bases). The V gene's germline CDR1 is MNHNS and CDR2 SASEGT. Trimming removed 0 bases from V and 4 bases from J, with 12 bases in between. The CDR3 sequence is 15 residues long. The CDR3 region is CASSEAPDSSYGYTF. The CDR3 nucleotides are TGTGCCAGCAGTGAAGCCCCCGACAGCAGCTATGGCTACACCTTC.

V usage is TRBV28 and J usage is TRBJ2-5, with TRBD2 identical over 7 bases. The CDR3 is 16 amino acids. The junction had 12 bases not matched to a gene; V was cut back by 5 bases and J by 3 bases. In germline, CDR1 is MDHEN, CDR2 SYDVKM. Here the CDR3 reads CASSGPTTGGKETQYF. In DNA form, the CDR3 reads TGTGCCAGCAGTGGGCCTACGACGGGGGGAAAAGAGACCCAGTACTTC. Variable domain in full (rest from reference TRBV28 and TRBJ2-5): DVKVTQSSRYLVKRTGEKVFLECVQDMDHENMFWYRQDPGLGLRLIYFSYDVKMKEKGDIPEGYSVSREKKERFSLILESASTNQTSMYLCASSGPTTGGKETQYFGPGTRLLVL.

This clone has just a few counts. V gene TRBV2 combines with J gene TRBJ1-4; 9 positions agree with TRBD1. This CDR3 spans 14 amino acids. CDR1 and CDR2 from the germline V gene are SNHLY and FYNNEI. V shed 4 bases and J 6 bases; nucleotides not matched to a gene: 3. Written as DNA, the CDR3 is TGTGCCAGCAGTGGTGGGACAGGGTATGAAAAACTGTTTTTT. Its protein product is CASSGGTGYEKLFF. Looking up the rest from reference TRBV2 and TRBJ1-4 gives the full variable domain: EPEVTQTPSHQVTQMGQEVILRCVPISNHLYFYWYRQILGQKVEFLVSFYNNEISEKSEIFDDQFSVERPDGSNFTLKIRSTKLEDSAMYFCASSGGTGYEKLFFGSGTQLSVL.

This clone was seen repeatedly, ten times or more. V and J are TRBV2 and TRBJ2-7, with 11 bases fitting TRBD2. V was pared by 4 bases and J by 7 bases, with 6 bases of the junction left unmatched. Per the germline V gene, CDR1 is SNHLY and CDR2 is FYNNEI. The CDR3 spans 14 residues. CDR3 bases: TGTGCCAGCAGTGCCCTAGCGGGGGGCGGGGAGCAGTACTTC. Its protein product is CASSALAGGGEQYF.

This rearrangement joins TRBV7-2 to TRBJ2-7, with D possibly matching TRBD2 (5 bases). Trimming left V 1 base short and J 0 bases short, with 13 bases between. The V gene's germline CDR1 is SGHTA and CDR2 FQGNSA. The CDR3 covers 16 residues. The CDR3 DNA follows: TGTGCCAGCAGCTTAGTGGGCGGCACTAGCTCCTACGAGCAGTACTTC. It encodes CASSLVGGTSSYEQYF.

The chain employs TRBV18 and TRBJ2-7, with 7 bases matching TRBD1. The CDR3 is 12 amino acids. Germline V gene lookup returns CDR1 KGHSH and CDR2 LQKENI. The trim removed 3 bases at V and 4 bases at J, leaving 0 bases unmatched. CDR3 protein: CASSPGQYEQYF. In DNA, the CDR3 is TGTGCCAGCTCACCGGGACAGTACGAGCAGTACTTC.

Only one count was recorded for this clone. The CDR3 reads CASTTPWNEQFF. In DNA, the CDR3 is TGTGCCAGCACCACCCCATGGAATGAGCAGTTCTTC. The chain employs TRBV6-5 and TRBJ2-1; D not resolved. Germline loops: CDR1 MNHEY, CDR2 SVGAGI. Between the trimmed V and J ends, which lost 7 bases and 7 bases, there was a span of 11 bases. CDR3 size: 12 residues.